The 24 T cell receptor beta chains given below trace back to one sample, sequenced in a study of cytomegalovirus exposure and HLA in healthy donors. Profiled with immunoSEQ multiplex PCR; TCRdb holds only in-frame clones, not every one. Of about 56,000 clones in the sample, just over 90% are singletons; the top ten hold around 5.8%. Sequencing input: PBMCs. These receptors came from a woman younger than 35 in good health and CMV-seronegative.

This sequence joins TRBV19 and TRBJ2-2; D possibly corresponds to TRBD2 (5 bases). The CDR3 has 15 residues. Trimming cost V 5 bases and J 1 base, with 11 bases left between them. The germline V gene has CDR1 LNHDA and CDR2 SQIVND (reference sequence). The CDR3 is CASSWRPENTGELFF. CDR3 DNA: TGTGCCAGTAGTTGGAGGCCTGAGAACACCGGGGAGCTGTTTTTT. Full variable domain (outside the CDR3, taken from reference TRBV19 and TRBJ2-2): DGGITQSPKYLFRKEGQNVTLSCEQNLNHDAMYWYRQDPGQGLRLIYYSQIVNDFQKGDIAEGYSVSREKKESFPLTVTSAQKNPTAFYLCASSWRPENTGELFFGEGSRLTVL.

The chain employs TRBV15 and TRBJ2-7; TRBD2 matches at 11 bases. This CDR3 comprises 16 residues. Trimming cost V 3 bases and J 3 bases; bases outside gene matches: 7. Germline assignment: CDR1 LNHNV and CDR2 YYDKDF (reference sequence). As DNA, the CDR3 is TGTGCCACCAGCAGGCCGGGACTAGCGGTGGTCTACGAGCAGTACTTC. Translation: CATSRPGLAVVYEQYF.

The chain couples TRBV11-2 to TRBJ2-7, with a weak D call TRBD1 (6 bases). The CDR3 is 14 residues long. CDR1 is SGHAT and CDR2 is FQNNGV in the germline V gene. V was pared by 1 base and J by 3 bases, with 10 bases between. The CDR3 DNA follows: TGTGCCAGCAGCTTAGGACAGGCACACTACGAGCAGTACTTC. Its protein product is CASSLGQAHYEQYF.

V gene TRBV25-1 combines with J gene TRBJ1-4; 8 nucleotides line up with TRBD1. Germline loops: CDR1 MGHDK, CDR2 SYGVNS. The CDR3 contains 15 residues. Losses at the gene ends were 6 bases for V and 7 bases for J; bases not matched to a gene: 10. The CDR3 sequence: CASSPGARGPEKLFF. The CDR3 nucleotides are TGTGCCAGCAGCCCGGGGGCCAGGGGGCCTGAAAAACTGTTTTTT.

To note about this clone: The junction departs from the called germline gene at one end, perhaps through a read error. This chain connects TRBV20-1 to TRBJ1-2, with 8 positions matching TRBD1. The germline CDR1 and CDR2 sequences are DFQATT and SNEGSKA (reference sequence). There are 10 residues in the CDR3. The CDR3 loop reads CSASAGGFTF. CDR3 bases: TGCAGTGCTAGCGCAGGGGGCTTCACCTTC.

This clone was recorded only once. The rearrangement joins TRBV4-2 to TRBJ2-7, with 10 positions matching TRBD2. The CDR3 sequence is 17 residues long. In germline, CDR1 is LGHNA, CDR2 YNFKEQ. The junction had 8 bases not matched to a gene; V was cut back by 0 bases and J by 3 bases. In DNA, the CDR3 is TGTGCCAGCAGCCAAGATAGTCGTCTAGCGGGGGTCTACGAGCAGTACTTC. Residues: CASSQDSRLAGVYEQYF.

V gene TRBV5-1 combines with J gene TRBJ1-1, with D possibly being TRBD1 (5 bases). Germline V gene data show CDR1 as SGHRS and CDR2 as YFSETQ. V lost 2 bases, J lost 4 bases, and 12 bases lay in between. This CDR3 has 14 residues. The CDR3 DNA reads TGCGCCAGCAGCTTCCAGGGTGCTGGCACTGAAGCTTTCTTT. Amino acids: CASSFQGAGTEAFF.

The chain couples TRBV2 to TRBJ1-2, with 7 positions matching TRBD1. Germline CDR1 reads SNHLY; CDR2 reads FYNNEI. V lost 3 bases to trimming and J lost 7 bases; unmatched junction nucleotides: 5. The CDR3 is 13 amino acids. CDR3 sequence (DNA): TGTGCCAGCAGTGAGGACTCAGGGGGTGGCTACACCTTC. Translating gives CASSEDSGGGYTF.

This chain uses TRBV6-1 with TRBJ2-7, with a weak D call TRBD2 (6 bases). The CDR3 has 11 amino acids. Germline V gene lookup returns CDR1 MNHNS and CDR2 SASEGT. The ends were cut back, 7 bases at V and 6 bases at J, with 10 bases in the middle. The CDR3 DNA reads TGTGCCAGCAATCGCGGGGCCGAGCAGTACGTC. Its protein product is CASNRGAEQYV.

The CDR3 protein is CASSPRGSGRDEQFF. The CDR3, as DNA: TGTGCCAGCAGCCCTAGGGGGTCAGGGCGCGATGAGCAGTTCTTC. The rearrangement links TRBV7-2 to TRBJ2-1; D possibly corresponds to TRBD1 (6 bases). This CDR3 region has 15 residues. Germline loops: CDR1 SGHTA, CDR2 FQGNSA. Trimming shortened V by 5 bases and J by 8 bases, and 19 bases separated the two germline ends.

The CDR3 is CASSPTGSRAYGYTF. The CDR3 nucleotides read TGTGCCAGCAGCCCAACAGGGTCCAGGGCGTATGGCTACACCTTC. The chain combines TRBV14 with TRBJ1-2, with D tentatively TRBD1 (6 bases). Trimming stripped 4 bases from V and 5 bases from J, with 17 bases between. Germline values: CDR1 SGHDN, CDR2 FVKESK. The CDR3 has 15 residues. Filled out from reference TRBV14 and TRBJ1-2, the complete variable domain reads EAGVTQFPSHSVIEKGQTVTLRCDPISGHDNLYWYRRVMGKEIKFLLHFVKESKQDESGMPNNRFLAERTGGTYSTLKVQPAELEDSGVYFCASSPTGSRAYGYTFGSGTRLTVV.

The chain has TRBV28 and TRBJ1-1; a possible D gene is TRBD1 (5 bases). V was clipped by 3 bases and J by 6 bases, with 8 bases between them. From germline, CDR1 is MDHEN and CDR2 SYDVKM. This CDR3 contains 12 residues. The CDR3 sequence: CASSFQGAEAFF. The DNA of the CDR3 is TGTGCCAGCAGTTTCCAGGGCGCTGAAGCTTTCTTT.

The J gene is TRBJ2-2, the V gene TRBV6-6; D not certain. The CDR3 is made up of 15 amino acids. In germline, CDR1 is MNHNY, CDR2 SVGAGI (reference sequence). Trimming shortened V by 1 base and J by 6 bases, and 12 bases separated the two germline ends. The CDR3 loop reads CASSYWADWAGELFF. The DNA of the CDR3 is TGTGCCAGCAGTTACTGGGCCGATTGGGCCGGGGAGCTGTTTTTT.

The J gene is TRBJ1-1, the V gene TRBV18; D gene unclear. CDR3 size: 16 residues. Per germline, CDR1 KGHSH and CDR2 LQKENI. V lost 3 bases, J lost 9 bases, and 23 bases lay in between. The CDR3: CASSPEGGSPYIKAFF. CDR3 DNA: TGTGCCAGCTCACCGGAGGGCGGGTCCCCTTATATCAAAGCTTTCTTT.

The rearrangement joins TRBV6-5 to TRBJ1-2, with D unclear. Between the trimmed V and J ends, which lost 3 bases and 6 bases, there was a span of 17 bases. The CDR3 is 15 residues long. Germline CDR1 is MNHEY and CDR2 is SVGAGI. The CDR3 reads CASSYSPEVVDGYTF. In DNA form, the CDR3 reads TGTGCCAGCAGTTATTCCCCGGAGGTAGTTGATGGCTACACCTTC.

The chain is built from TRBV9 and TRBJ1-2, with a possible D match to TRBD1 (5 bases). Per germline, CDR1 SGDLS and CDR2 YYNGEE. With 2 bases removed from V and 3 bases from J, the gap between germline ends came to 5 bases. The CDR3 is made up of 12 amino acids. The CDR3 protein is CASSVRDYGYTF. CDR3 in DNA: TGTGCCAGCAGCGTCAGGGACTATGGCTACACCTTC.

V is TRBV2 and J is TRBJ1-2; TRBD1 matches 7 bases. CDR3 length equals 14 residues. Germline values: CDR1 SNHLY, CDR2 FYNNEI. Germline trimming cut 3 bases from V and 6 bases from J; bases unmatched to any gene: 7. This CDR3 is CASSENRGGDGYTF. The CDR3 DNA follows: TGTGCCAGCAGTGAGAACAGGGGAGGCGATGGCTACACCTTC.

This chain uses TRBV4-2 with TRBJ2-7; D uncertain. CDR1 and CDR2 (germline): LGHNA, YNFKEQ. CDR3 length: 15 amino acids. The V and J ends lost 4 bases and 0 bases respectively, with 13 bases between them. CDR3 DNA sequence: TGTGCCAGCAGCCGAGCGTTAGAGAGCTCCTACGAGCAGTACTTC. Its translation is CASSRALESSYEQYF.

This chain uses TRBV7-9 with TRBJ1-4, with D unclear. The CDR3 contains 15 residues. V lost 5 bases and J 4 bases, leaving 14 bases between the germline ends. Germline values: CDR1 SEHNR, CDR2 FQNEAQ (reference sequence). The CDR3 DNA is TGTGCCAGCAGCGGGCAGGAAGCCAATAATGAAAAACTGTTTTTT. Translated: CASSGQEANNEKLFF.

CDR3 in amino acids: CASSPLAGGRTDTQYF. The CDR3 DNA follows: TGTGCCAGCAGTCCACTAGCGGGGGGGCGCACAGATACGCAGTATTTT. This chain links TRBV5-4 with TRBJ2-3; 13 positions match TRBD2. Per the germline V gene, CDR1 is SGHNT and CDR2 is YYREEE (reference sequence). V dropped 5 bases and J dropped 1; count of bases not matched to a gene: 4. The CDR3 is 16 residues long.

This clone was observed a single time. V is TRBV9 and J is TRBJ2-2, with 10 bases lining up with TRBD1. Germline CDR1 is SGDLS and CDR2 is YYNGEE. This CDR3 is built from 17 residues. The V gene end was trimmed by 4 bases and the J gene end by 3 bases; junction bases not matched to a gene: 9. For the CDR3, the DNA is TGTGCCAGCAGCATGAATAGACAGGGGGCTGACACCGGGGAGCTGTTTTTT. Its protein product is CASSMNRQGADTGELFF. Together with reference TRBV9 and TRBJ2-2, the CDR3 gives the full variable domain: DSGVTQTPKHLITATGQRVTLRCSPRSGDLSVYWYQQSLDQGLQFLIQYYNGEERAKGNILERFSAQQFPDLHSELNLSSLELGDSALYFCASSMNRQGADTGELFFGEGSRLTVL.

This rearrangement joins TRBV5-6 to TRBJ2-1, with D maybe TRBD2 (6 bases). This CDR3 is built from 12 residues. CDR1 is SGHDT, CDR2 YYEEEE, per germline. V was clipped by 2 bases and J by 10 bases, with 10 bases between them. This CDR3 reads CASSFLADEQFF. The CDR3 DNA reads TGTGCCAGCAGCTTTTTAGCGGACGAGCAGTTCTTC. Combining the CDR3 with reference TRBV5-6 and TRBJ2-1 gives the whole variable domain DAGVTQSPTHLIKTRGQQVTLRCSPKSGHDTVSWYQQALGQGPQFIFQYYEEEERQRGNFPDRFSGHQFPNYSSELNVNALLLGDSALYLCASSFLADEQFFGPGTRLTVL.

The chain carries TRBV2 and TRBJ2-3; a possible D gene is TRBD2 (5 bases). The CDR3 runs to 10 residues. V lost 10 bases and J lost 5, with 7 bases in between. The germline V gene has CDR1 SNHLY and CDR2 FYNNEI. As DNA, the CDR3 is TGTGCCACCGAGGGAGATACGCAGTATTTT. Translation gives CATEGDTQYF.

The chain couples TRBV7-2 to TRBJ2-7; maybe TRBD1 (6 bases). The CDR3 is 13 residues long. V lost 5 bases and J 3 bases, leaving 11 bases between the germline ends. CDR1 and CDR2 from the germline V gene are SGHTA and FQGNSA. The CDR3 DNA sequence: TGTGCCAGCAGCCCCAGGACAGTCTACGAGCAGTACGTC. As protein: CASSPRTVYEQYV.